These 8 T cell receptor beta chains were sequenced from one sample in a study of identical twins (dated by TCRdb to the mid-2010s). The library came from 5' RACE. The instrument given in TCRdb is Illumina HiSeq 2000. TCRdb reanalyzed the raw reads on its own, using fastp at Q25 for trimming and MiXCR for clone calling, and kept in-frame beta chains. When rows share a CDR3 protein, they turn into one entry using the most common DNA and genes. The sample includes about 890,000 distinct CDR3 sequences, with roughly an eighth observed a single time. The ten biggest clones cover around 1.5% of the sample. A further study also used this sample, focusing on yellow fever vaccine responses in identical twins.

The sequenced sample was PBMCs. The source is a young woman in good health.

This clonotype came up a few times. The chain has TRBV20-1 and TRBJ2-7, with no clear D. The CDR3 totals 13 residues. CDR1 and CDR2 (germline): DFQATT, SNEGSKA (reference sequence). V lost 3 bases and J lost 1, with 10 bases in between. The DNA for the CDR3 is TGCAGTGCTAGTCCCCCCGCATCCTACGAGCAGTACGTC. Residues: CSASPPASYEQYV.

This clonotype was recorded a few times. Here the CDR3 reads CAITRGGFQTGELFF. CDR3 bases: TGTGCCATCACCCGTGGGGGGTTTCAAACCGGGGAGCTGTTTTTT. The chain links TRBV10-3 to TRBJ2-2; D might be TRBD2 (6 bases). CDR1 and CDR2 (germline): ENHRY, SYGVKD. The CDR3 has 15 residues. V dropped 7 bases and J dropped 5 bases, with 17 bases sitting between them.

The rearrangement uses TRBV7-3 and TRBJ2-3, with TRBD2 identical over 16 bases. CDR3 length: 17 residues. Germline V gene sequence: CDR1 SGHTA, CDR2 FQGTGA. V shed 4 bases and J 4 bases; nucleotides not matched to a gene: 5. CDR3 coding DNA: TGTGCCAGCAGCTCCGGGACTAGCGGGAGGGTCCCAGATACGCAGTATTTT. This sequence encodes CASSSGTSGRVPDTQYF.

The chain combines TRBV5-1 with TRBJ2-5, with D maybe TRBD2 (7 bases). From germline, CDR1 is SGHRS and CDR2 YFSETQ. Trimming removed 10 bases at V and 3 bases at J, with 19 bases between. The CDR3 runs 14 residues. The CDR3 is CACKGGAREETQYF. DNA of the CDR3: TGCGCCTGCAAGGGGGGGGCGCGGGAAGAGACCCAGTACTTC.

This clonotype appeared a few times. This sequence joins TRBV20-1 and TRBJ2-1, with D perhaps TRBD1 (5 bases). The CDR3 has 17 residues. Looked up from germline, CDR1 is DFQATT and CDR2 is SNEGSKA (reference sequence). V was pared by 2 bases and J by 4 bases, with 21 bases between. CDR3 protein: CSARPGSGSRSYNEQFF. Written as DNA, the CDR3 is TGCAGTGCTAGACCAGGGTCGGGCTCTAGATCTTACAATGAGCAGTTCTTC.

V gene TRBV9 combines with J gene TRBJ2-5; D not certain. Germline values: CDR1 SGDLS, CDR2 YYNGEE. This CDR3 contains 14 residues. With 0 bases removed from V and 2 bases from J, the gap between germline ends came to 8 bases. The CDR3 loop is CASSVGLDQETQYF. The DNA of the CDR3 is TGTGCCAGCAGCGTAGGCCTAGATCAAGAGACCCAGTACTTC.

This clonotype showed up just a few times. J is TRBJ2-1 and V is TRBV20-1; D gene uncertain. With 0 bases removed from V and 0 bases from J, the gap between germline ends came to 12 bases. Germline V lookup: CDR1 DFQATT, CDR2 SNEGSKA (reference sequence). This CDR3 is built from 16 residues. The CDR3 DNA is TGCAGTGCTAGAGATGGGAAGCCACTCTCCTACAATGAGCAGTTCTTC. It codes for CSARDGKPLSYNEQFF.

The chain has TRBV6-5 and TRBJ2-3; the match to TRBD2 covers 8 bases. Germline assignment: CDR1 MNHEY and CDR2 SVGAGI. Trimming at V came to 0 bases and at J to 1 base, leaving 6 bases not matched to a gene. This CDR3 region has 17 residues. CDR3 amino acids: CASSYSLGGGRTDTQYF. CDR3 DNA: TGTGCCAGCAGTTACTCGTTGGGCGGGGGGCGCACAGATACGCAGTATTTT.